The 18 T cell receptor beta chains below all came from one sample that was sequenced in a study of T cell responses to AZD1222 COVID-19 vaccine. Method: immunoSEQ multiplex PCR; TCRdb's copy keeps in-frame clones and lacks some. Of approximately 30,000 clones listed, around 80% are singletons. Specimen: peripheral blood, collected on day 0 of AZD1222 vaccination. The receptors shown here come from an adult in good health.

The chain links TRBV6-5 to TRBJ1-2; 7 positions agree with TRBD1. Germline V CDR1 and CDR2: MNHEY, SVGAGI. J was trimmed by 3 bases and V by 6 bases; bases with no gene match: 10. This CDR3 comprises 15 residues. The chain's CDR3 is CASSTQGGTYYGYTF. CDR3 nucleotides: TGTGCCAGCAGCACCCAGGGGGGAACTTACTATGGCTACACCTTC.

This clone appeared once. The chain has TRBV28 and TRBJ1-1; no clear D gene. V shed 6 bases and J shed 1 base, with 6 bases lying between them. The CDR3 covers 12 residues. The V gene's germline CDR1 is MDHEN and CDR2 SYDVKM. Here the CDR3 DNA reads TGTGCCAGCAGGAGCGGGAACACTGAAGCTTTCTTT. Translating gives CASRSGNTEAFF.

The chain is built from TRBV11-2 and TRBJ2-3; D uncertain. Germline-derived CDR1 and CDR2 are SGHAT and FQNNGV. The CDR3 extends over 15 amino acids. Trimming left V 2 bases short and J 1 base short, with 10 bases between. The CDR3 protein is CASSLSGYRTDTQYF. As DNA, the CDR3 is TGTGCCAGCAGCTTATCGGGCTACCGCACAGATACGCAGTATTTT.

This chain uses TRBV19 with TRBJ1-2, with D maybe TRBD1 (6 bases). CDR1 is LNHDA and CDR2 is SQIVND in the germline V gene (reference sequence). The CDR3 spans 13 residues. Trimming removed 5 bases from V and 4 bases from J, with 11 bases in between. The CDR3 protein is CASSGRGSYGYTF. CDR3 DNA: TGTGCCAGTAGTGGCAGGGGTTCCTATGGCTACACCTTC.

V is TRBV29-1 and J is TRBJ1-2; 7 bases align to TRBD1. With 6 bases clipped from V and 5 bases from J, the junction kept 6 bases outside the gene matches. The CDR3 runs to 12 residues. In germline, CDR1 is SQVTM, CDR2 ANQGSEA. CDR3 residues: CSVDRNPYGYTF. The CDR3 DNA is TGCAGCGTGGACAGGAATCCATATGGCTACACCTTC.

The chain employs TRBV7-2 and TRBJ2-3; a possible D gene is TRBD2 (7 bases). The CDR3 runs to 16 residues. Trimming shortened V by 9 bases and J by 5 bases, and 24 bases separated the two germline ends. Germline assignment: CDR1 SGHTA and CDR2 FQGNSA. The CDR3 spells CASGGGRSALRDTQYF. As DNA, the CDR3 is TGTGCCAGTGGGGGGGGCCGGTCAGCCTTGCGAGATACGCAGTATTTT.

The J gene is TRBJ1-6, the V gene TRBV5-1; D gene ambiguous. V dropped 0 bases and J dropped 7 bases, with 17 bases sitting between them. The CDR3 consists of 17 residues. Germline loops: CDR1 SGHRS, CDR2 YFSETQ. For the CDR3, the DNA is TGCGCCAGCAGCTTGGGCCCGCAAGTCGGTCCCAATTCACCCCTCCACTTT. This encodes CASSLGPQVGPNSPLHF. The full variable domain, its missing parts supplied by reference TRBV5-1 and TRBJ1-6, is KAGVTQTPRYLIKTRGQQVTLSCSPISGHRSVSWYQQTPGQGLQFLFEYFSETQRNKGNFPGRFSGRQFSNSRSEMNVSTLELGDSALYLCASSLGPQVGPNSPLHFGNGTRLTVT.

The chain is built from TRBV7-8 and TRBJ2-3, with D maybe TRBD1 (6 bases). The V gene lost 1 base and the J gene lost 5 bases, with 13 bases spanning the gap. The CDR3 loop spans 15 amino acids. Germline CDR1 is SGHVS and CDR2 is FQNEAQ. The CDR3 sequence: CASSLVRGMEDTQYF. The DNA for the CDR3 is TGTGCCAGCAGCTTAGTTAGGGGGATGGAAGATACGCAGTATTTT.

V and J are TRBV6-5 and TRBJ2-1, with TRBD2 matching 7 bases. V was clipped by 5 bases and J by 7 bases; unmatched bases: 11. This CDR3 contains 15 residues. Germline V lookup: CDR1 MNHEY, CDR2 SVGAGI. In DNA form, the CDR3 reads TGTGCCAGCAGTCTAGCGGCCCCTGCCGGAAATGAGCAGTTCTTC. Protein sequence: CASSLAAPAGNEQFF.

V and J are TRBV2 and TRBJ2-7; a possible D gene is TRBD2 (6 bases). Germline V gene lookup returns CDR1 SNHLY and CDR2 FYNNEI. The CDR3 totals 12 residues. V lost 5 bases and J 4 bases, leaving 9 bases between the germline ends. The CDR3 is CASSQRAYEQYV. The CDR3 DNA reads as TGTGCCAGCAGTCAGCGGGCGTACGAGCAGTACGTC.

The chain employs TRBV7-9 and TRBJ2-1; no clear D. From germline, CDR1 is SEHNR and CDR2 FQNEAQ (reference sequence). V was cut by 4 bases and J by 0 bases, with 10 bases left in between. The CDR3 has 15 residues. This chain's CDR3 is CASSSAGSSYNEQFF. Here the CDR3 DNA reads TGTGCCAGCAGCTCCGCCGGTAGCTCCTACAATGAGCAGTTCTTC. The whole variable domain, filled in from reference TRBV7-9 and TRBJ2-1, reads DTGVSQNPRHKITKRGQNVTFRCDPISEHNRLYWYRQTLGQGPEFLTYFQNEAQLEKSRLLSDRFSAERPKGSFSTLEIQRTEQGDSAMYLCASSSAGSSYNEQFFGPGTRLTVL.

The chain joins TRBV7-2 to TRBJ1-1; 11 nucleotides line up with TRBD1. The CDR3 runs 15 residues. Germline CDR1 reads SGHTA; CDR2 reads FQGNSA. Trimming cost V 4 bases and J 4 bases; bases outside gene matches: 5. CDR3 DNA: TGTGCCAGCAGCTACTGGACAGGGGGCAGCACTGAAGCTTTCTTT. It codes for CASSYWTGGSTEAFF.

This chain joins TRBV10-3 and TRBJ1-2, with D tentatively TRBD1 (6 bases). This CDR3 is 13 amino acids long. The V end lost 11 bases, the J end lost 4 bases, and 17 bases lay between the germline ends. Per the germline V gene, CDR1 is ENHRY and CDR2 is SYGVKD. The CDR3 loop is CAGSTGLGYGYTF. DNA of the CDR3: TGTGCCGGGTCGACAGGTTTAGGCTATGGCTACACCTTC.

The chain joins TRBV7-9 to TRBJ2-2; D possibly corresponds to TRBD2 (5 bases). The length of the CDR3 is 15 residues. V lost 3 bases, J lost 6 bases, and 14 bases lay in between. CDR1 is SEHNR and CDR2 is FQNEAQ in the germline V gene (reference sequence). CDR3 sequence (DNA): TGTGCCAGCAGCTTCTCTAGCCTTTCCGCCGGGGAGCTGTTTTTT. It is translated as CASSFSSLSAGELFF.

The chain recombines TRBV6-5 with TRBJ2-7; possibly TRBD1 or TRBD2 for D (5 bases each). The V gene lost 2 bases and the J gene lost 3 bases, with 14 bases spanning the gap. This CDR3 is built from 15 residues. Germline CDR1 is MNHEY and CDR2 is SVGAGI. The CDR3 sequence: CASSYVGSGGYEQYF. The CDR3 DNA reads TGTGCCAGCAGTTACGTAGGGTCTGGGGGCTACGAGCAGTACTTC.

The rearrangement uses TRBV6-6 and TRBJ1-4; the D is unclear. Trimming pared 5 bases from V and 3 bases from J, leaving 7 bases between. Germline CDR1 reads MNHNY; CDR2 reads SVGAGI (reference sequence). This CDR3 is 13 amino acids long. CDR3 bases: TGTGCCAGCAGTCTACCTCCTAATGAAAAACTGTTTTTT. Its protein is CASSLPPNEKLFF.

This clone was detected only a few times. The J gene is TRBJ1-2, the V gene TRBV6-2 or TRBV6-3; no definite D call. The CDR3 has 13 residues. V lost 2 bases and J lost 8, with 12 bases in between. Germline CDR1 MNHEY, CDR2 SVGEGT. CDR3 DNA: TGTGCCAGCAGTTACAACCGGCTCCGGGGCTACACCTTC. Translated, it gives CASSYNRLRGYTF.

The rearrangement uses TRBV27 and TRBJ1-1, with D possibly being TRBD1 (6 bases). CDR1 is MNHEY and CDR2 is SMNVEV in the germline V gene (reference sequence). V was cut by 6 bases and J by 1 base, with 15 bases left in between. CDR3 length: 15 residues. The CDR3 region is CASSENRVPNTEAFF. As DNA, the CDR3 is TGTGCCAGCAGCGAGAACAGGGTTCCGAACACTGAAGCTTTCTTT.